This T cell receptor beta chain was sequenced for a study of Graves' ophthalmopathy and Graves' hyperthyroidism. Study at large: Hyperthyroidism is called stable when no ophthalmopathy develops within 18 months of follow-up.

This clonotype was recorded at least ten times. What it recognizes is unknown. The CDR3 has 15 residues. Germline-derived CDR1 and CDR2 are MGHDK and SYGVNS. V lost 4 bases and J lost 7; bases outside the gene matches: 5. RNA transcripts yielded amplified TCR beta CDR3 regions. The first round was an RT-PCR with HTBI primers, and the second round was a multiplex PCR. TCRdb reanalysed the multiplex PCR reads using MiXCR and keeps one entry per CDR3 protein. The repertoire holds 580,000 or so distinct CDR3 sequences, less than 45% seen once, with 3.5% to 5% in the top ten. Study observations and caveats: With approximately 88% sensitivity and roughly 77% specificity, a 13-signature model separated ophthalmopathy from stable hyperthyroidism.

Aged 18 to 65, hyperthyroidism patients had new diagnoses of under 2 months' duration. Diagnoses were established from clinical symptoms, serum thyroxine, TRAb, thyroid ultrasound and orbital computed tomography. The receptor's source is an adult man with Graves' hyperthyroidism. The sequencing sample was made of peripheral blood or thyroid tissue (not recorded which). The chain combines TRBV25-1 with TRBJ1-6; TRBD1 agrees at 9 bases. The CDR3 nucleotides read TGTGCCAGCAGTGGGTCCGGGACAGGGAATTCACCCCTCCACTTT. Protein product: CASSGSGTGNSPLHF.